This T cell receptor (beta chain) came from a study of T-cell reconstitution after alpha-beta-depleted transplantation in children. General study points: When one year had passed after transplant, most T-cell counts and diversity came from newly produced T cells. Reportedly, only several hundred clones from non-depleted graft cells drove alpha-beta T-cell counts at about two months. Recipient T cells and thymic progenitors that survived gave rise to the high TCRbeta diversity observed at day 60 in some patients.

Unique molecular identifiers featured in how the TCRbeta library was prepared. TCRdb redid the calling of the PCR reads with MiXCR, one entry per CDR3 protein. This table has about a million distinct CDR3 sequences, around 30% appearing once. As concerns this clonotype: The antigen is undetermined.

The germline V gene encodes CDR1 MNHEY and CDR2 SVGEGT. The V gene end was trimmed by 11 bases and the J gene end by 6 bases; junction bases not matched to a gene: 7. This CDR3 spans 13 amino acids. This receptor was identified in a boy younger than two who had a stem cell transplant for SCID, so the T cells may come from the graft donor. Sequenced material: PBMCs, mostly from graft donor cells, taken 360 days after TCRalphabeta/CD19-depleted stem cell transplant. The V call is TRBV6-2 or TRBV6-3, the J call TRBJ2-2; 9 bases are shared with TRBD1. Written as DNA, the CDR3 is TGTGCCGCCCGACAGGGGGTAGCCGGGGAGCTGTTTTTT. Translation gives CAARQGVAGELFF.